This T cell receptor (beta chain) originates from a study of control samples from healthy donors and cancer patients. Profiled with immunoSEQ multiplex PCR; TCRdb holds only in-frame clones, not every one. The sample yields approximately 160,000 clones, roughly 93% seen once. Source material: blood. This TCR derives from a woman aged 55 to 70 in good health.

CDR3 region: CASARGTGISYEQYF. As DNA, the CDR3 is TGTGCCAGCGCCAGAGGGACAGGTATATCCTACGAGCAGTACTTC. V and J are TRBV7-9 and TRBJ2-7; 8 positions agree with TRBD1. The V gene's germline CDR1 is SEHNR and CDR2 FQNEAQ (reference sequence). CDR3 length equals 15 residues. The V gene end was trimmed by 8 bases and the J gene end by 1 base; junction bases not matched to a gene: 10.